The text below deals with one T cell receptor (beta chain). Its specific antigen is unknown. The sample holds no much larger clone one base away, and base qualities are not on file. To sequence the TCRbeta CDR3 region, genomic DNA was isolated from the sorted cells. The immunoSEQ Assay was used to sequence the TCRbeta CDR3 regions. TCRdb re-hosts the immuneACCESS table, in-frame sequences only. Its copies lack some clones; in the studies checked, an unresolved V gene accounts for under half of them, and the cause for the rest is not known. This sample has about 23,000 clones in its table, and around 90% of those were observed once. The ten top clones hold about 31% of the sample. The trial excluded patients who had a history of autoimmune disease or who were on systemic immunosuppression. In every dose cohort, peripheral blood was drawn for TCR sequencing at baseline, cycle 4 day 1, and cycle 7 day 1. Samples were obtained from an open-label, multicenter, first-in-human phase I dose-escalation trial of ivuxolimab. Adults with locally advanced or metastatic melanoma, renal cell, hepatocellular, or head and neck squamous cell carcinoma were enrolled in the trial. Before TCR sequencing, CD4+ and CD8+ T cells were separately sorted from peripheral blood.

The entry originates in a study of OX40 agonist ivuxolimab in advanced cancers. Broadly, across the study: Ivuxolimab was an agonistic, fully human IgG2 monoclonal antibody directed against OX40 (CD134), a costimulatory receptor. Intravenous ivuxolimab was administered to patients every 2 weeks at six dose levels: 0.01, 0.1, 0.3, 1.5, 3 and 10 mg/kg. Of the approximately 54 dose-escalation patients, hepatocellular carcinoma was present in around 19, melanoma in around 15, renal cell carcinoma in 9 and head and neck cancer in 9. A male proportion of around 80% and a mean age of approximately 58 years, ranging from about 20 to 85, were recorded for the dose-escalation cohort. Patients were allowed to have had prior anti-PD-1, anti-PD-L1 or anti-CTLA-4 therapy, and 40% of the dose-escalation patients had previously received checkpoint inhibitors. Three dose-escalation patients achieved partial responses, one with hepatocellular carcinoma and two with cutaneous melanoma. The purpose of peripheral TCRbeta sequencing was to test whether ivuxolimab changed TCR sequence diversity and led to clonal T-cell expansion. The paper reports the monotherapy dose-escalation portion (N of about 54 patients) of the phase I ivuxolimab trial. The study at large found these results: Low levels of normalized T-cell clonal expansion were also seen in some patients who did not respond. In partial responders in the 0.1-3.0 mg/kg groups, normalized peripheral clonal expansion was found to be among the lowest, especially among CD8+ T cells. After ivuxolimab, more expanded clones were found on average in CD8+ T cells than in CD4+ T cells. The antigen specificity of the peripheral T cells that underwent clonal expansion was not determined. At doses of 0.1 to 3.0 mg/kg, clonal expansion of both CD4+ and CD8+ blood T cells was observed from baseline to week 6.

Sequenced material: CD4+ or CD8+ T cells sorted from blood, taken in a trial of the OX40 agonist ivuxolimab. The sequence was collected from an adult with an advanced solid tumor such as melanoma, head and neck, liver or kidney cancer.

The DNA sequence follows: TGCGCCAGCAGTGATGGTTGGGACTCACCCCTCCACTTT. Protein translation: CASSDGWDSPLHF. The chain was built from TRBV10-1 and TRBJ1-6, and the D gene may be TRBD1, 5 bases matching. Taken from cysteine to phenylalanine, the CDR3 has 13 residues. The kept DNA is CDR3 alone, 39 bases in frame from the first base. The germline V gene (reference sequence) yields WNHNN for CDR1 and SYGVQD for CDR2. V is pared back by 3 bases and J by 10 bases, with 10 bases lying between the germline termini.